The clone carrying this T cell receptor beta chain was seen a handful of times. Antigen: not known. This sample was included in a study of cytomegalovirus exposure and HLA in healthy donors. Whole-study results and caveats: As confirmed in vitro, a few CMV-associated chains were specific for CMV antigens.

The primer mix had 60 Vbeta and 13 Jbeta primers. Produced via immunoSEQ multiplex PCR; TCRdb's table is partial and in-frame only. The sample carries under 200,000 clones, around 79% recorded once. This receptor was obtained from a male donor in good health and CMV-seropositive. Sequenced material: PBMCs.

The CDR3 coding sequence is TGTGCCAGCAGCTTAAGGCTAGCGGGGGCCGGTTCATACGATACGCAGTATTTT. Translating it yields CASSLRLAGAGSYDTQYF. This sequence joins TRBV7-2 and TRBJ2-3; TRBD2 aligns across 10 bases. This CDR3 is 18 amino acids long. The V and J ends lost 2 bases and 6 bases, in that order; junction bases with no gene match: 14. Per the germline V gene, CDR1 is SGHTA and CDR2 is FQGNSA.